The 3 T cell receptor beta chains presented below share a single source sample, sequenced in a study of STAT5B mutations in CD4+ large granular lymphocyte leukemia. Generated by immunoSEQ multiplex PCR, the TCRdb table keeps only in-frame clones and is missing some. The data contain about 30,000 clones, around 73% of them singletons. Source material: CD4+ T cells from blood buffy coats. The receptor source for this set is a human donor in good health.

The rearrangement joins TRBV4-1 to TRBJ2-7; 12 bases line up with TRBD1. There are 15 residues in the CDR3. The V gene's germline CDR1 is MGHRA and CDR2 YSYEKL. V dropped 4 bases and J dropped 0; count of bases not matched to a gene: 1. This CDR3 reads CASSPGQGASYEQYF. The CDR3 region has the DNA TGCGCCAGCAGCCCGGGACAGGGGGCCTCCTACGAGCAGTACTTC.

The chain uses TRBV27 and TRBJ2-3, with TRBD2 matching 7 bases. From germline, CDR1 is MNHEY and CDR2 SMNVEV (reference sequence). V was pared by 3 bases and J by 2 bases, with 8 bases of the junction left unmatched. This CDR3 comprises 16 residues. CDR3 sequence (DNA): TGTGCCAGCAGTTTTCGTCCTAGCGGCTACACAGATACGCAGTATTTT. It codes for CASSFRPSGYTDTQYF.

The genes are TRBV29-1 and TRBJ2-1, with 10 bases that match TRBD2. Trimming took 3 bases from V and 7 from J; bases not matched to a gene: 6. The CDR3 covers 14 residues. Germline loops: CDR1 SQVTM, CDR2 ANQGSEA. The DNA of the CDR3 is TGCAGCGTTGACCCAGCGGGAGGGTATAATGAGCAGTTCTTC. Translated, it gives CSVDPAGGYNEQFF.